Each of the 25 T cell receptor beta chains below was sequenced from the same sample in a study of blood T cell repertoires in COVID-19. The repertoire was sequenced with immunoSEQ multiplex PCR; TCRdb's copy has only in-frame clones and lacks some. The table records 20,000 to 30,000 clones, roughly 80% of them present only once. Material: peripheral blood. Receptor source: a human donor in a cohort sampled during active COVID-19.

In regard to this clone: This specimen includes other DNA sequences encoding the same CDR3. Here the CDR3 DNA reads TGTGCCAGCAGTTTAACGGTAGCGGGGCCGTCGTACGAGCAGTACTTC. Amino acids: CASSLTVAGPSYEQYF. V and J are TRBV27 and TRBJ2-7; 8 bases are shared with TRBD2. The germline CDR1 and CDR2 sequences are MNHEY and SMNVEV (reference sequence). Germline trimming cut 2 bases from V and 4 bases from J; bases unmatched to any gene: 10. The CDR3 consists of 16 residues.

V gene TRBV7-2 combines with J gene TRBJ1-2; D uncertain. Germline-derived CDR1 and CDR2 are SGHTA and FQGNSA. This CDR3 comprises 15 residues. V lost 1 base and J lost 5, with 14 bases in between. This CDR3 reads CASSLGFEGRYGYTF. The CDR3 DNA sequence: TGTGCCAGCAGCTTAGGTTTCGAGGGAAGGTATGGCTACACCTTC.

The chain links TRBV7-8 to TRBJ1-2; no clear D gene. This CDR3 comprises 14 residues. V lost 1 base and J 4 bases, leaving 10 bases between the germline ends. Looked up from germline, CDR1 is SGHVS and CDR2 is FQNEAQ. Here the CDR3 DNA reads TGTGCCAGCAGCTTAGGCAGAGCGTCCTATGGCTACACCTTC. This codes for CASSLGRASYGYTF.

The chain employs TRBV27 and TRBJ2-7; TRBD1 might be the D (6 bases). Trimming left V 6 bases short and J 0 bases short, with 18 bases between. Germline CDR1 reads MNHEY; CDR2 reads SMNVEV (reference sequence). This CDR3 spans 16 amino acids. CDR3 protein: CASRGRAGVVSYEQYF. DNA for the CDR3: TGTGCCAGCAGGGGTCGGGCAGGGGTGGTCTCCTACGAGCAGTACTTC.

This chain joins TRBV6-5 and TRBJ2-3, with D perhaps matching TRBD1 (7 bases). Germline V CDR1 and CDR2: MNHEY, SVGAGI. Trimming removed 6 bases from V and 6 bases from J, with 16 bases in between. This CDR3 is 14 amino acids long. This CDR3 is CASSWDSRGDTQYF. As DNA, the CDR3 is TGTGCCAGCAGCTGGGACAGCCGGGGGGATACGCAGTATTTT.

The chain employs TRBV5-6 and TRBJ2-3; 11 bases map to TRBD2. V lost 4 bases, J lost 2 bases, and 6 bases stayed unmatched. The CDR3 runs 16 residues. CDR1 SGHDT and CDR2 YYEEEE come from the germline V gene. CDR3 in DNA: TGTGCCAGCAGCATCCTAGCGGGAGGACCCACAGATACGCAGTATTTT. Translation: CASSILAGGPTDTQYF.

The J gene is TRBJ1-4, the V gene TRBV7-9; D might be TRBD1 (5 bases). Germline CDR1 is SEHNR and CDR2 is FQNEAQ (reference sequence). V lost 4 bases, J lost 8 bases, and 20 bases lay in between. This CDR3 has 16 residues. The CDR3 here is CASSSRPGLEGEKLFF. Here the CDR3 DNA reads TGTGCCAGCAGCTCACGGCCGGGACTCGAAGGGGAAAAACTGTTTTTT.

The gene calls are TRBV2 and TRBJ1-6; D is ambiguous. Germline values: CDR1 SNHLY, CDR2 FYNNEI. This CDR3 is built from 13 residues. V lost 5 bases and J 3 bases, leaving 5 bases between the germline ends. The CDR3 nucleotides are TGTGCCAGCAGTCCAGGCTATAATTCACCCCTCCACTTT. This translates into CASSPGYNSPLHF.

This chain connects TRBV6-4 to TRBJ1-1; possible D gene TRBD1, 5 bases. V was shortened by 5 bases and J by 1 base, with 17 bases between the two germline ends. This CDR3 comprises 16 residues. Germline V CDR1 and CDR2: MRHNA, SNTAGT. CDR3 DNA: TGTGCCAGCAGTCCAACTGATAACGGGGGGAACACTGAAGCTTTCTTT. It is translated as CASSPTDNGGNTEAFF.

The gene calls are TRBV6-1 and TRBJ1-2, with no clear D. This CDR3 is 15 amino acids long. Trimming pared 1 base from V and 0 bases from J, leaving 9 bases between. Germline V CDR1 and CDR2: MNHNS, SASEGT. CDR3: CASSEVDGANYGYTF. Here the CDR3 DNA reads TGTGCCAGCAGTGAAGTCGACGGAGCTAACTATGGCTACACCTTC.

The chain employs TRBV3-1 (or the pseudogene TRBV3-2) and TRBJ1-3; 8 bases line up with TRBD1. CDR1 and CDR2 from the germline V gene are LGHDT and YNNKEL (reference sequence). Germline trimming cut 3 bases from V and 1 base from J; bases unmatched to any gene: 5. CDR3 size: 16 residues. The CDR3 DNA sequence: TGTGCCAGCAGCCAGAGGACAGGGTGGTCTGGAAACACCATATATTTT. Its protein product is CASSQRTGWSGNTIYF.

This rearrangement joins TRBV27 to TRBJ1-2; TRBD1 matches at 9 bases. The germline V gene encodes CDR1 MNHEY and CDR2 SMNVEV (reference sequence). With V trimmed by 6 bases and J by 4 bases, 12 bases remained unmatched. This CDR3 has 16 residues. This CDR3 reads CASSRDRADVAYGYTF. The CDR3 DNA reads as TGTGCCAGCAGCCGGGACAGGGCAGATGTCGCCTATGGCTACACCTTC.

This sequence joins TRBV7-8 and TRBJ2-7, with 7 positions matching TRBD2. CDR1 and CDR2 from the germline V gene are SGHVS and FQNEAQ. V was clipped by 6 bases and J by 3 bases; unmatched bases: 5. This CDR3 has 13 amino acids. DNA for the CDR3: TGTGCCAGCAGATCTAGCGGAATCTACGAGCAGTACTTC. The encoded protein is CASRSSGIYEQYF.

V gene TRBV4-2 combines with J gene TRBJ2-1; 10 nucleotides align to TRBD2. Germline V gene data show CDR1 as LGHNA and CDR2 as YNFKEQ. This CDR3 has 14 amino acids. J lost 8 bases, V lost 4 bases, and 5 bases had no gene match. As DNA, the CDR3 is TGTGCCAGCAGCCCCTCTAGCGGGAGTGATGAGCAGTTCTTC. Residues: CASSPSSGSDEQFF.

This rearrangement joins TRBV5-1 to TRBJ1-5; TRBD1 aligns across 11 bases. Trimming cost V 4 bases and J 7 bases; bases outside gene matches: 7. CDR1 SGHRS and CDR2 YFSETQ come from the germline V gene. The CDR3 spans 15 residues. The CDR3 nucleotides are TGCGCCAGCAGCCGTTCCGGGACAGGGGGACAGCCCCAGCATTTT. As protein: CASSRSGTGGQPQHF.

The genes are TRBV7-8 and TRBJ1-1; TRBD1 agrees at 7 bases. This CDR3 has 14 residues. Germline values: CDR1 SGHVS, CDR2 FQNEAQ. The V and J ends lost 2 bases and 4 bases, in that order; junction bases with no gene match: 4. CDR3 loop: CASSLNRDSTEAFF. The CDR3 bases are TGTGCCAGCAGCTTAAACCGGGACAGCACTGAAGCTTTCTTT. The whole variable domain, filled in from reference TRBV7-8 and TRBJ1-1, reads GAGVSQSPRYKVAKRGQDVALRCDPISGHVSLFWYQQALGQGPEFLTYFQNEAQLDKSGLPSDRFFAERPEGSVSTLKIQRTQQEDSAVYLCASSLNRDSTEAFFGQGTRLTVV.

This sequence joins TRBV4-3 and TRBJ2-4; 7 bases agree with TRBD2. CDR3 length: 16 amino acids. Germline V gives CDR1 LGHNA, CDR2 YSLEER. V was clipped by 0 bases and J by 8 bases; unmatched bases: 10. In DNA, the CDR3 is TGCGCCAGCAGCCAAGATCTGGGCGGGAGTATGTACATTCAGTACTTC. This translates into CASSQDLGGSMYIQYF.

This chain's CDR3 is CASSLHGTGGTEAFF. DNA for the CDR3: TGTGCCAGCAGCTTACACGGGACAGGGGGCACTGAAGCTTTCTTT. This chain links TRBV7-9 with TRBJ1-1, with 11 bases lining up with TRBD1. This CDR3 has 15 residues. Germline V gene sequence: CDR1 SEHNR, CDR2 FQNEAQ (reference sequence). J gave up 4 bases and V 2 bases, and 3 bases lay outside the gene matches.

The chain has TRBV5-8 and TRBJ2-5, with 7 bases aligning to TRBD2. With V trimmed by 4 bases and J by 4 bases, 13 bases remained unmatched. CDR1 and CDR2 (germline): SGHTS, YDEGEE. The CDR3 runs 16 residues. The CDR3 region has the DNA TGTGCCAGCAGCCCCCCCAGGGAGGGGCTGAGAGAGACCCAGTACTTC. This sequence encodes CASSPPREGLRETQYF.

The rearrangement joins TRBV11-2 to TRBJ1-2; no reliable D call. Trimming took off 8 bases at V and 7 bases at J, with 11 bases between the two ends. Germline CDR1 and CDR2: SGHAT and FQNNGV. CDR3 length: 11 residues. The CDR3 loop reads CASGSTLGYTF. The CDR3 DNA reads TGTGCCAGCGGGAGCACTCTTGGCTACACCTTC.

This chain links TRBV18 with TRBJ2-1; the D gene is possibly TRBD1 (5 bases). Germline values: CDR1 KGHSH, CDR2 LQKENI. The ends were cut back, 1 base at V and 0 bases at J, with 16 bases in the middle. The CDR3 has 18 residues. The CDR3 DNA follows: TGTGCCAGCTCACCACGGCAGGGCTTGAAATCCTCCTACAATGAGCAGTTCTTC. Protein product: CASSPRQGLKSSYNEQFF.

This chain links TRBV4-1 with TRBJ2-1; 10 nucleotides agree with TRBD1. This CDR3 contains 16 residues. Germline CDR1 reads MGHRA; CDR2 reads YSYEKL. Unmatched junction bases numbered 10, after V lost 4 bases and J lost 7 bases. The CDR3 nucleotides are TGCGCCAGCAGCCCAAAGGGGACAGGGGCATGGAATGAGCAGTTCTTC. It encodes CASSPKGTGAWNEQFF.

The chain joins TRBV7-2 to TRBJ2-3, with TRBD2 matching over 9 bases. The CDR3 length is 18 residues. The germline CDR1 and CDR2 sequences are SGHTA and FQGNSA. The V segment lost 0 bases and the J segment 3 bases; nucleotides outside the gene matches: 10. Here the CDR3 reads CASSLAAGFAGGTDTQYF. CDR3 nucleotide sequence: TGTGCCAGCAGCTTAGCCGCCGGGTTTGCGGGGGGGACAGATACGCAGTATTTT.

This clone was recorded a few times. This chain uses TRBV7-9 with TRBJ2-7, with 7 bases fitting TRBD1. The CDR3 spans 14 residues. Germline lookup yields CDR1 SEHNR and CDR2 FQNEAQ (reference sequence). After removal of 3 bases from V and 7 bases from J, the junction contained 9 bases not matched to a gene. The CDR3 DNA follows: TGTGCCAGCAGCTTCCCGACAGGGAAAGAAGAGCAGTACTTC. This encodes CASSFPTGKEEQYF.

This chain connects TRBV13 to TRBJ2-7, with D possibly TRBD2 on 6 matching bases. CDR3 length: 13 residues. Germline lookup yields CDR1 PRHDT and CDR2 FYEKMQ (reference sequence). Trimming left V 3 bases short and J 3 bases short, with 9 bases between. CDR3 loop: CASSLTRVYEQYF. CDR3 nucleotides: TGTGCCAGCAGCTTGACTAGGGTCTACGAGCAGTACTTC.